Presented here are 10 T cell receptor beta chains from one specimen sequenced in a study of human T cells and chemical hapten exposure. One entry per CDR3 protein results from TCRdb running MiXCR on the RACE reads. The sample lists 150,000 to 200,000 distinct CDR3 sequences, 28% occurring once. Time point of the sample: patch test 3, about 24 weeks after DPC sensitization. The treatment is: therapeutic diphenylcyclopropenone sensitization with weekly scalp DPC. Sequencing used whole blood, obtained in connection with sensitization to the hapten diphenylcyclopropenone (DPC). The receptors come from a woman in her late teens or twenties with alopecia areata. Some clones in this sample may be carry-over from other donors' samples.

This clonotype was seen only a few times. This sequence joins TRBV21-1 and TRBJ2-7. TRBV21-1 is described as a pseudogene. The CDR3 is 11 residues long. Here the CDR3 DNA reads TGTGCCAGCAGCAAAGCGAACGAGCAGTACTTC. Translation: CASSKANEQYF.

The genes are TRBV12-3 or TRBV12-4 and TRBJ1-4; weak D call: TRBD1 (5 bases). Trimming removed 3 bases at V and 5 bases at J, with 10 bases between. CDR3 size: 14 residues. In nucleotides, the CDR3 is TGTGCCAGCAGTTTTAGGGCAGGGAATGAAAAACTGTTTTTT. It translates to CASSFRAGNEKLFF.

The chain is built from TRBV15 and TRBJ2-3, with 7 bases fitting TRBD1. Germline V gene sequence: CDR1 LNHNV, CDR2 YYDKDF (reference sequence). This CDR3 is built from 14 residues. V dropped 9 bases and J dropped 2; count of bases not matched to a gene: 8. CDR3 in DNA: TGTGCCACTCAGGGGGAGACGACCACAGATACGCAGTATTTT. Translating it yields CATQGETTTDTQYF.

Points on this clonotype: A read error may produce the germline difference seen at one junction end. The CDR3 nucleotides are TGCAGTGCTAGAGGAGGACTAGCGGGGGGGCCAGAGAGCTTC. Translated, it gives CSARGGLAGGPESF. The rearrangement uses TRBV20-1 and TRBJ2-4; TRBD2 agrees at 15 bases. The V gene's germline CDR1 is DFQATT and CDR2 SNEGSKA (reference sequence). The CDR3 consists of 14 residues.

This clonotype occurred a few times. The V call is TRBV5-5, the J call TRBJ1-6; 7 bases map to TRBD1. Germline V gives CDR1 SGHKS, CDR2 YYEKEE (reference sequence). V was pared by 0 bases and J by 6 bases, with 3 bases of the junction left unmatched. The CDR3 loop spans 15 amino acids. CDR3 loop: CASSLGTGPNSPLHF. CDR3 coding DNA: TGTGCCAGCAGCTTGGGGACAGGCCCTAATTCACCCCTCCACTTT. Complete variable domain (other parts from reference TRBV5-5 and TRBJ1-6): DAGVTQSPTHLIKTRGQQVTLRCSPISGHKSVSWYQQVLGQGPQFIFQYYEKEERGRGNFPDRFSARQFPNYSSELNVNALLLGDSALYLCASSLGTGPNSPLHFGNGTRLTVT.

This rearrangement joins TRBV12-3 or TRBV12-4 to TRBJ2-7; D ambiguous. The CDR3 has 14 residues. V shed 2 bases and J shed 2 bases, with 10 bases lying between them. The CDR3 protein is CASSLRSTTYEQYF. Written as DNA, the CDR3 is TGTGCCAGCAGTTTACGGTCTACCACCTACGAGCAGTACTTC.

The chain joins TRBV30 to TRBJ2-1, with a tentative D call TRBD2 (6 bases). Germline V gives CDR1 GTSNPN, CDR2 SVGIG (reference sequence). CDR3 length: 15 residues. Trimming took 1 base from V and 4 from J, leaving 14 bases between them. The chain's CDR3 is CAWSARDWSYNEQFF. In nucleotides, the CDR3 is TGTGCCTGGAGTGCCCGGGACTGGTCTTACAATGAGCAGTTCTTC.

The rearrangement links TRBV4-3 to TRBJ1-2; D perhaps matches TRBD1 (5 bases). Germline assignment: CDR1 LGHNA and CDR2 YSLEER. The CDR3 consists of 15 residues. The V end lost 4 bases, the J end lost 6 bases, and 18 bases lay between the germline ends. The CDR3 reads CASSPNLQGPNGYTF. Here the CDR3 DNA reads TGCGCCAGCAGCCCCAACCTTCAGGGTCCCAATGGCTACACCTTC.

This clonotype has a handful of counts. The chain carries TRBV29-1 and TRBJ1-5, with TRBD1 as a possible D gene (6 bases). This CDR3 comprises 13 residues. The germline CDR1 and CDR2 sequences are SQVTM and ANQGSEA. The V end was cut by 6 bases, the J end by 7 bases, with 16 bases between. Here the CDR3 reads CSVIQVQGQPQHF. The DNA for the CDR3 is TGCAGCGTAATACAGGTACAGGGCCAGCCCCAGCATTTT.

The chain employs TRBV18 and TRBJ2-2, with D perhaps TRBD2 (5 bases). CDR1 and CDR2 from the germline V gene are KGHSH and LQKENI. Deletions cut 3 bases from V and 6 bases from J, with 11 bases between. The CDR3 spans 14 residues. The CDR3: CASSPLAGPGELFF. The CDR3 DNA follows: TGTGCCAGCTCACCTCTAGCAGGCCCCGGGGAGCTGTTTTTT.